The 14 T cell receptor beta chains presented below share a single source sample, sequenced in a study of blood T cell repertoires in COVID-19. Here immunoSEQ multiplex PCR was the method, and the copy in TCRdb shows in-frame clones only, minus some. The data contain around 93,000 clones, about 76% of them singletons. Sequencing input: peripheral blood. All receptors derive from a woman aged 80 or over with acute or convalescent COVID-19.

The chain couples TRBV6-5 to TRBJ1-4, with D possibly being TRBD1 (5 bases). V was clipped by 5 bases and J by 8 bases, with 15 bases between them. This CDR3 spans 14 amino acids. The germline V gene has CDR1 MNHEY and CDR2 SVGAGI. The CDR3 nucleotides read TGTGCCAGCAGTCGGCAGGGTGTGGGGGAAAAACTGTTTTTT. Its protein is CASSRQGVGEKLFF.

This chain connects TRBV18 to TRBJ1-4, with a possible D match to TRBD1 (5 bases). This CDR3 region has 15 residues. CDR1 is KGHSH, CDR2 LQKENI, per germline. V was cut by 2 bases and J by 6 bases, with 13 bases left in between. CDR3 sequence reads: CASSPGGTRDEKLFF. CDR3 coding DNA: TGTGCCAGCTCACCAGGAGGGACCCGGGATGAAAAACTGTTTTTT.

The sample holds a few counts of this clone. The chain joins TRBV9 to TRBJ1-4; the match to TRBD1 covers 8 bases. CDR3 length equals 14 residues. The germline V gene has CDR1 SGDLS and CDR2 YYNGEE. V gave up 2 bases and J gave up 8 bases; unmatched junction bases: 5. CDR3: CASSVDRGVEKLFF. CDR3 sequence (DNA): TGTGCCAGCAGCGTCGACAGGGGAGTCGAAAAACTGTTTTTT.

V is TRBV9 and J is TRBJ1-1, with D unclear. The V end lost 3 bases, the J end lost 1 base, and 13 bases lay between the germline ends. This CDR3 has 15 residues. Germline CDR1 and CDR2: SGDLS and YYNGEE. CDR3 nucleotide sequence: TGTGCCAGCAGCGCGGGAGTAGAGTCGAACACTGAAGCTTTCTTT. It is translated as CASSAGVESNTEAFF.

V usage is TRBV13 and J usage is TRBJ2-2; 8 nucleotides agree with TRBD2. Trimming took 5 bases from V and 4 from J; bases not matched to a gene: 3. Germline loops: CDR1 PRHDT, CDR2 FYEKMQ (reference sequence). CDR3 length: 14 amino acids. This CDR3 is CASSVTSGTGELFF. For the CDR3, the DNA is TGTGCCAGCAGCGTTACTAGCGGCACCGGGGAGCTGTTTTTT.

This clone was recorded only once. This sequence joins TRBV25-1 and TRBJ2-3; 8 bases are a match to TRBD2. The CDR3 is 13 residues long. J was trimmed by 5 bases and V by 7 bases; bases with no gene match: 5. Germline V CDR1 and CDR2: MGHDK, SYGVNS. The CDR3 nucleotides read TGTGCCAGCACGCGGGGGGCACAAGATACGCAGTATTTT. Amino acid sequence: CASTRGAQDTQYF.

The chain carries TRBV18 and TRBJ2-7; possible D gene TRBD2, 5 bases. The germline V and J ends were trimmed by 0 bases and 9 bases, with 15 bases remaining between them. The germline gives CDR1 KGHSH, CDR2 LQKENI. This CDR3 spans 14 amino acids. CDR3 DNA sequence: TGTGCCAGCTCACCACCTGGTGGTAGCGAACGGCAGTACTTC. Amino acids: CASSPPGGSERQYF. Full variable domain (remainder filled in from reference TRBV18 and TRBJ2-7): NAGVMQNPRHLVRRRGQEARLRCSPMKGHSHVYWYRQLPEEGLKFMVYLQKENIIDESGMPKERFSAEFPKEGPSILRIQQVVRGDSAAYFCASSPPGGSERQYFGPGTRLTVT.

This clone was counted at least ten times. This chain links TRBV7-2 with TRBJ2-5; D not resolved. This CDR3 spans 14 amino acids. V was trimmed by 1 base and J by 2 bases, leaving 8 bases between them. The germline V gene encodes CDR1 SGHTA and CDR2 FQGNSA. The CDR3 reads CASSLDGRQETQYF. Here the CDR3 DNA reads TGTGCCAGCAGCTTAGATGGCCGACAAGAGACCCAGTACTTC.

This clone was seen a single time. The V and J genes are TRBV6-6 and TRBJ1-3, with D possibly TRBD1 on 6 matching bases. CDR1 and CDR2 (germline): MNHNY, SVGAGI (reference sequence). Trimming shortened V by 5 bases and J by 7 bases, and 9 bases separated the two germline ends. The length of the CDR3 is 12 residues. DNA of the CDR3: TGTGCCAGCAGTCAAACAGGGAACACCATATATTTT. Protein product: CASSQTGNTIYF.

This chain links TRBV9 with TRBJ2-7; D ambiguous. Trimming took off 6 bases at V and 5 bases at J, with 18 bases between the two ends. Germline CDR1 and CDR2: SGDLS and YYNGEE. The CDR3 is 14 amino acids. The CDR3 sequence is CASNPAPERDEQYF. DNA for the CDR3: TGTGCCAGCAACCCTGCGCCGGAACGGGACGAGCAGTACTTC.

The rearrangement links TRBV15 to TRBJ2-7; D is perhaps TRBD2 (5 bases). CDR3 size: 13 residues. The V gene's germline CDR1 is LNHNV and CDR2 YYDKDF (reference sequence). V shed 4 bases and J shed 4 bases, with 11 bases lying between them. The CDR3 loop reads CATSISRTYEQYF. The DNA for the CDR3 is TGTGCCACCAGCATTTCCAGGACTTACGAGCAGTACTTC.

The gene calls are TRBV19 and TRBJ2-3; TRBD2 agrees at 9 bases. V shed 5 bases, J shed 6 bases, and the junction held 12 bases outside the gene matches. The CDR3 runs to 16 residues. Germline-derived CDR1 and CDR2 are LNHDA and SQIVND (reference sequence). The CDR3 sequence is CASSQTSGFAVDTQYF. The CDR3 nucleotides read TGTGCCAGTAGTCAAACTAGCGGGTTCGCTGTGGATACGCAGTATTTT.

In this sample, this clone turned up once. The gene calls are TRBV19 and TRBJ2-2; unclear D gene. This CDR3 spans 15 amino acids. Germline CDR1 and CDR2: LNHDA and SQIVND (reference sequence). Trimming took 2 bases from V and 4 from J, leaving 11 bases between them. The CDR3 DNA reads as TGTGCCAGTAGTATAAAGGTGGAGTTCACCGGGGAGCTGTTTTTT. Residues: CASSIKVEFTGELFF. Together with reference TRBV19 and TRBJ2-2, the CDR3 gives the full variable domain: DGGITQSPKYLFRKEGQNVTLSCEQNLNHDAMYWYRQDPGQGLRLIYYSQIVNDFQKGDIAEGYSVSREKKESFPLTVTSAQKNPTAFYLCASSIKVEFTGELFFGEGSRLTVL.

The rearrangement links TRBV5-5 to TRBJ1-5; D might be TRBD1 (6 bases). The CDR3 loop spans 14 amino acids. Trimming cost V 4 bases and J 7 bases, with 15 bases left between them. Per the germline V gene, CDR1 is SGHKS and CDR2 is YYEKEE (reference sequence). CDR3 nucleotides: TGTGCCAGCAGCCGGGGGGGCGGAGGGCAGCCCCAGCATTTT. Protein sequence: CASSRGGGGQPQHF.